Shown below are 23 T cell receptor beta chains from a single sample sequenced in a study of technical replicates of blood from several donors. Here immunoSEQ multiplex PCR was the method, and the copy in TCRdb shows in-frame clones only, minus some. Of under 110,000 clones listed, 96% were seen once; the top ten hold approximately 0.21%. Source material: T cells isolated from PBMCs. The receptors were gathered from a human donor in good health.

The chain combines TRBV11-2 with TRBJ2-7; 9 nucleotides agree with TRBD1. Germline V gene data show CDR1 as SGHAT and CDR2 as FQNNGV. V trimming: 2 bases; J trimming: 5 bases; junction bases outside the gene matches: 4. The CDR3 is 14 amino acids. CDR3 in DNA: TGTGCCAGCAGCTTATCGGGACAGGGCGACGAGCAGTACTTC. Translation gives CASSLSGQGDEQYF.

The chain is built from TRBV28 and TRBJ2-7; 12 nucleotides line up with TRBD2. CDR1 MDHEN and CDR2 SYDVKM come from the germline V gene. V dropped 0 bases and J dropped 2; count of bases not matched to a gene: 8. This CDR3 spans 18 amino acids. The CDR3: CASSLWTSGRWGAYEQYF. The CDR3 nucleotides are TGTGCCAGCAGTTTATGGACTAGCGGGAGATGGGGAGCCTACGAGCAGTACTTC.

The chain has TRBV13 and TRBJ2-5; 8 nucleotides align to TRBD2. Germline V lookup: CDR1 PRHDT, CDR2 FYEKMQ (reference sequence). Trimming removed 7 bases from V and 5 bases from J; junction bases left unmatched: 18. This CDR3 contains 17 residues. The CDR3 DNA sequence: TGTGCCAGCACCCAAGGCCCGGGTTTAACTAGCGGTGAGACCCAGTACTTC. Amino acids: CASTQGPGLTSGETQYF. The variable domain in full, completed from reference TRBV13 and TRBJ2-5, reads AAGVIQSPRHLIKEKRETATLKCYPIPRHDTVYWYQQGPGQDPQFLISFYEKMQSDKGSIPDRFSAQQFSDYHSELNMSSLELGDSALYFCASTQGPGLTSGETQYFGPGTRLLVL.

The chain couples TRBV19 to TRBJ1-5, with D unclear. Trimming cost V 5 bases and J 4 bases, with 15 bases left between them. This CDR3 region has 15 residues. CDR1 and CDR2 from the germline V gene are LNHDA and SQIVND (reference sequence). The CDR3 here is CASSYRLQGNQPQHF. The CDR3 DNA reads TGTGCCAGTAGTTATCGACTACAAGGAAATCAGCCCCAGCATTTT.

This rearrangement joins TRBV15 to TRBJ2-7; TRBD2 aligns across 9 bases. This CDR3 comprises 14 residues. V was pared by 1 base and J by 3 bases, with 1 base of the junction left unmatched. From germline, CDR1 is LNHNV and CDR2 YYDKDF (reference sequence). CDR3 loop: CATSRGTSDYEQYF. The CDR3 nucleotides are TGTGCCACCAGCAGAGGGACTAGCGACTACGAGCAGTACTTC.

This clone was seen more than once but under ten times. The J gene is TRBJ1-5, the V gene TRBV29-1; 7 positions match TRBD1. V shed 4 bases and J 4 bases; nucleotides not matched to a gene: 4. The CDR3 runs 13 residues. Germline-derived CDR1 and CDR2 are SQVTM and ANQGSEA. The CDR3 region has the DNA TGCAGCGTTGTGCAGGGGGATAATCAGCCCCAGCATTTT. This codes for CSVVQGDNQPQHF.

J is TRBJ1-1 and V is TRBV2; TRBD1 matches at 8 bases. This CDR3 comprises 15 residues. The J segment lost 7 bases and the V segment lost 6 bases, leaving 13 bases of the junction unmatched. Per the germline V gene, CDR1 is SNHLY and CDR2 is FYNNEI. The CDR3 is CASRRLGQGGHEAFF. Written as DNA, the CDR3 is TGTGCCAGCAGACGCCTCGGACAGGGCGGCCATGAAGCTTTCTTT.

The CDR3 DNA sequence: TGCAGCGTGGCGGGATCAGCTAATGAAAAACTGTTTTTT. Protein: CSVAGSANEKLFF. The chain links TRBV29-1 to TRBJ1-4; D is unclear. CDR1 and CDR2 (germline): SQVTM, ANQGSEA. This CDR3 contains 13 residues. Deletions cut 6 bases from V and 3 bases from J, with 11 bases between.

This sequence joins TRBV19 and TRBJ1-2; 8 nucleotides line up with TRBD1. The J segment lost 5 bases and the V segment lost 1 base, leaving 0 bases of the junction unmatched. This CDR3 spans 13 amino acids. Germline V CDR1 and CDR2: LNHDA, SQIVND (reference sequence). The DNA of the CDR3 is TGTGCCAGTAGTATAGGGACAGGGTATGGCTACACCTTC. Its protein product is CASSIGTGYGYTF.

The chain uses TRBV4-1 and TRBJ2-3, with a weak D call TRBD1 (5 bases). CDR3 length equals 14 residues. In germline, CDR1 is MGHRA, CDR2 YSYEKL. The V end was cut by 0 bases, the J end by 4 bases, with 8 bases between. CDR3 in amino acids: CASSQEGAADTQYF. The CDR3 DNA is TGCGCCAGCAGCCAAGAAGGGGCGGCAGATACGCAGTATTTT.

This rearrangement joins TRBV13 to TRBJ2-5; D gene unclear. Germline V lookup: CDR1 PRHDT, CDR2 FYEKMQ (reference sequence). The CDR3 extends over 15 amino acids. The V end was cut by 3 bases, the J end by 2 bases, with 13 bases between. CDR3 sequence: CASSFYAGRQETQYF. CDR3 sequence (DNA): TGTGCCAGCAGCTTTTATGCAGGTAGACAAGAGACCCAGTACTTC.

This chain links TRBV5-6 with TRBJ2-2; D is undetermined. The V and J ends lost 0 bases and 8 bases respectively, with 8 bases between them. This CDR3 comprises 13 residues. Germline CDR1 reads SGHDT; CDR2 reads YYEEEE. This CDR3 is CASSLGSAGELFF. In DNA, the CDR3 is TGTGCCAGCAGCTTGGGGAGCGCGGGGGAGCTGTTTTTT.

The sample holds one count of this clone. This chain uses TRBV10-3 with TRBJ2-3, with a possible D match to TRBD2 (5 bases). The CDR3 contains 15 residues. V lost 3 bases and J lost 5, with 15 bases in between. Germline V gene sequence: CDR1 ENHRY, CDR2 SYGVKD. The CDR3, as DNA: TGTGCCATCAGTGACCCAGCACGGGATCGAGATACGCAGTATTTT. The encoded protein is CAISDPARDRDTQYF.

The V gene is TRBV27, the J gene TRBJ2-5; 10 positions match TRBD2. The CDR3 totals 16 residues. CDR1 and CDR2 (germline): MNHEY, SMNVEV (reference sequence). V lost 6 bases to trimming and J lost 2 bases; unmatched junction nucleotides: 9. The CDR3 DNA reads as TGTGCCAGCAGACTCAAACCGACTAGCGGGCAAGAGACCCAGTACTTC. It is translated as CASRLKPTSGQETQYF.

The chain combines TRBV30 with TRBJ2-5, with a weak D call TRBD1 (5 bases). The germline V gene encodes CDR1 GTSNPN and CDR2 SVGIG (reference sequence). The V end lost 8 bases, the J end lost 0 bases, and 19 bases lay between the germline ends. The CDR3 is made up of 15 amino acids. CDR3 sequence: CAQGSDLIYQETQYF. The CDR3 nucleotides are TGTGCCCAGGGCTCCGATCTGATATACCAAGAGACCCAGTACTTC.

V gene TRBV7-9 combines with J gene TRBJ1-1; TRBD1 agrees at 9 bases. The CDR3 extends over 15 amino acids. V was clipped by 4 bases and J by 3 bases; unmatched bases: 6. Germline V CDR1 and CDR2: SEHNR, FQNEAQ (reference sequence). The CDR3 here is CASSSSQGAYTEAFF. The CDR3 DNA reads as TGTGCCAGCAGCTCGTCACAGGGGGCTTACACTGAAGCTTTCTTT.

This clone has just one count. This CDR3 is CASSLQPNSNQPQHF. CDR3 sequence (DNA): TGTGCCAGCAGCTTACAGCCAAATAGCAATCAGCCCCAGCATTTT. V and J are TRBV5-5 and TRBJ1-5; D uncertain. The germline V and J ends were trimmed by 2 bases and 0 bases, with 9 bases remaining between them. The germline V gene encodes CDR1 SGHKS and CDR2 YYEKEE (reference sequence). The CDR3 spans 15 residues. The variable domain in full, completed from reference TRBV5-5 and TRBJ1-5, reads DAGVTQSPTHLIKTRGQQVTLRCSPISGHKSVSWYQQVLGQGPQFIFQYYEKEERGRGNFPDRFSARQFPNYSSELNVNALLLGDSALYLCASSLQPNSNQPQHFGDGTRLSIL.

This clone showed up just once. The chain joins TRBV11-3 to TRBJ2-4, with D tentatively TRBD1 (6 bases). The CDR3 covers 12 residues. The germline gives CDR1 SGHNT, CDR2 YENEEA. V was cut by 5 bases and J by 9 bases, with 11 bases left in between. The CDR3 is CASSPTGGIQYF. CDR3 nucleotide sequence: TGTGCCAGCAGCCCGACAGGCGGCATTCAGTACTTC. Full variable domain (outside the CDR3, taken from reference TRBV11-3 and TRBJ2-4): EAGVVQSPRYKIIEKKQPVAFWCNPISGHNTLYWYLQNLGQGPELLIRYENEEAVDDSQLPKDRFSAERLKGVDSTLKIQPAELGDSAVYLCASSPTGGIQYFGAGTRLSVL.

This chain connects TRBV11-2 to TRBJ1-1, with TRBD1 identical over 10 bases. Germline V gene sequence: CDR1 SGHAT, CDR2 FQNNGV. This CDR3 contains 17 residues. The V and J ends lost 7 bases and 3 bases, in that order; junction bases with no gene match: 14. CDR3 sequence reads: CASTRRGTGDGYTEAFF. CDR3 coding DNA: TGTGCCAGCACCCGGCGGGGGACAGGGGATGGGTACACTGAAGCTTTCTTT.

This CDR3 is CASSPRRDEQYF. The CDR3 nucleotides read TGTGCCAGTAGTCCGCGTCGGGACGAGCAGTACTTC. The J gene is TRBJ2-7, the V gene TRBV19, with D hard to call. This CDR3 has 12 residues. Trimming stripped 5 bases from V and 5 bases from J, with 10 bases between. From germline, CDR1 is LNHDA and CDR2 SQIVND (reference sequence).

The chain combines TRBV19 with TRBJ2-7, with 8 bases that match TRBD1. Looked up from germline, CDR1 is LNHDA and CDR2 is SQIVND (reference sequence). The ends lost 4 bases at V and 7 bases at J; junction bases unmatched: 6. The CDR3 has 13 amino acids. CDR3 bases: TGTGCCAGTAGTAACCAGGGGGCGCGGGAGCAGTACTTC. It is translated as CASSNQGAREQYF.

CDR3 region: CASSSVRSRQIYEQYF. The CDR3 nucleotides read TGTGCCAGCAGCTCCGTCCGAAGTAGACAAATCTACGAGCAGTACTTC. The chain combines TRBV7-9 with TRBJ2-7, with D unclear. The CDR3 is 16 residues long. CDR1 and CDR2 (germline): SEHNR, FQNEAQ (reference sequence). Trimming shortened V by 4 bases and J by 3 bases, and 19 bases separated the two germline ends.

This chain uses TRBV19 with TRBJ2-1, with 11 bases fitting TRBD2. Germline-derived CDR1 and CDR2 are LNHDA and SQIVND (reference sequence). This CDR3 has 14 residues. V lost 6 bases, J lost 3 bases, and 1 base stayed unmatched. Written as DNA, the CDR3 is TGTGCCAGTAGGGGACTAGCGGTCTACAATGAGCAGTTCTTC. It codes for CASRGLAVYNEQFF.